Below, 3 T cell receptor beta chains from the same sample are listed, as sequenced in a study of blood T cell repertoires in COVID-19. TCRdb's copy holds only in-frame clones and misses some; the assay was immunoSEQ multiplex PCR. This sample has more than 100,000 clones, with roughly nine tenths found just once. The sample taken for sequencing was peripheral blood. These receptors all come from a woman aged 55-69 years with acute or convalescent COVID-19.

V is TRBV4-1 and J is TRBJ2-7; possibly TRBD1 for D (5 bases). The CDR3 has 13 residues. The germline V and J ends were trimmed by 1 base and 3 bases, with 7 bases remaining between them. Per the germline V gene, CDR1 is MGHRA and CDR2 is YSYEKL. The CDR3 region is CASSQGQYYEQYF. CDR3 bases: TGCGCCAGCAGCCAAGGACAGTACTACGAGCAGTACTTC.

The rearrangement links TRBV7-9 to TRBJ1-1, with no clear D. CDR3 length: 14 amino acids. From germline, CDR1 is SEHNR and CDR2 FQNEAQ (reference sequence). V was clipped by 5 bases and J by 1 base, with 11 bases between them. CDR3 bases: TGTGCCAGCAGCGCGTCCCAGGCGAACACTGAAGCTTTCTTT. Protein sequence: CASSASQANTEAFF. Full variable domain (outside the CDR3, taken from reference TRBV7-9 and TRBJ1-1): DTGVSQNPRHKITKRGQNVTFRCDPISEHNRLYWYRQTLGQGPEFLTYFQNEAQLEKSRLLSDRFSAERPKGSFSTLEIQRTEQGDSAMYLCASSASQANTEAFFGQGTRLTVV.

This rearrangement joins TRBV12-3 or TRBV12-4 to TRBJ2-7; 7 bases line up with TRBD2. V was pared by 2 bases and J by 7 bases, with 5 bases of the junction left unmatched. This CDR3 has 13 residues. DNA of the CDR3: TGTGCCAGCAGTTTAAGCGGGGCAGGGGAGCAGTACTTC. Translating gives CASSLSGAGEQYF.